The source of this TCR beta chain is a study of blood T cell repertoires in COVID-19. Study at large: Donors in the United States, Italy and Spain gave samples during acute or convalescent COVID-19. T cells, B-cell-depleted T cells, or PBMCs supplied cDNA or gDNA.

CDR3 size: 15 residues. CDR1 is LNHDA, CDR2 SQIVND, per germline (reference sequence). V lost 3 bases to trimming and J lost 4 bases; unmatched junction nucleotides: 3. Methods used by the authors: For nucleated cells, counts were estimated from reference gene primer amplification. Here immunoSEQ multiplex PCR was the method, and the copy in TCRdb shows in-frame clones only, minus some. V, J and clone size derive from that table, while D and trimming were established from the DNA sequence. In the table there are under 250,000 clones, around 90% of which are singletons. This clone was detected once. The sequenced sample consisted of peripheral blood. The receptor's source is a man aged 55 to 70 who had recovered from COVID-19. The genes are TRBV19 and TRBJ2-1; 10 nucleotides agree with TRBD2. For the CDR3, the DNA is TGTGCCAGTAGTATTTCTAGCGGGGGATACAATGAGCAGTTCTTC. It yields the protein CASSISSGGYNEQFF.